Below, 26 T cell receptor beta chains from the same sample are listed, as sequenced in a study of neurological immune-mediated disorders (dated by TCRdb to about 2019). Interpreted using the paper, the time point label stands for: longitudinal time-point 3. Library creation used 5' RACE. This sample was sequenced with an Illumina HiSeq 2500. The raw public reads went through TCRdb reprocessing: fastp at Q25, MiXCR clone calling, in-frame beta chains kept. When rows share a CDR3 protein, they turn into one entry using the most common DNA and genes. In this sample the table shows fewer than 110,000 distinct CDR3 sequences, roughly 10% of which occur a single time. The ten largest clones add up to more than 2.5% of the sample. Material for sequencing was PBMCs. These receptors all stem from a female donor with HTLV-1-associated myelopathy (HAM/TSP).

This clonotype was observed many times. The CDR3: CASRPYERNTGELFF. For the CDR3, the DNA is TGCGCCAGCAGGCCCTACGAGAGAAACACCGGGGAGCTGTTTTTT. The V and J genes are TRBV5-1 and TRBJ2-2; D is unclear. V lost 5 bases, J lost 2 bases, and 13 bases lay in between. CDR1 and CDR2 (germline): SGHRS, YFSETQ. This CDR3 has 15 amino acids.

A word on this clonotype: A junction end diverges from the germline sequence, so it may reflect a read error. The V call is TRBV15, the J call TRBJ2-3, with D unresolved. CDR3 size: 13 residues. CDR1 LNHNV and CDR2 YYDKDF come from the germline V gene (reference sequence). The CDR3 nucleotides read TGTGCTACCAGCAGAGACCGCGGAGATACGCAGTATTTT. It encodes CATSRDRGDTQYF. The whole variable domain, remainder taken from reference TRBV15 and TRBJ2-3, is DAMVIQNPRYQVTQFGKPVTLSCSQTLNHNVMYWYQQKSSQAPKLLFHYYDKDFNNEADTPDNFQSRRPNTSFCFLDIRSPGLGDTAMYLCATSRDRGDTQYFGPGTRLTVL.

The V call is TRBV5-1, the J call TRBJ2-1; D is ambiguous. Germline V gives CDR1 SGHRS, CDR2 YFSETQ. This CDR3 spans 13 amino acids. Trimming shortened V by 0 bases and J by 3 bases, and 4 bases separated the two germline ends. DNA for the CDR3: TGCGCCAGCAGCTTGGAACTCTACAATGAGCAGTTCTTC. It is translated as CASSLELYNEQFF.

This chain uses TRBV2 with TRBJ2-3, with 12 bases lining up with TRBD2. Trimming at V came to 6 bases and at J to 4 bases, leaving 5 bases not matched to a gene. Germline V lookup: CDR1 SNHLY, CDR2 FYNNEI. This CDR3 spans 15 amino acids. The CDR3, as DNA: TGTGCCAGCAGACCCGCTAGCGGGGGGGCAGATACGCAGTATTTT. It codes for CASRPASGGADTQYF. Complete variable domain (other parts from reference TRBV2 and TRBJ2-3): EPEVTQTPSHQVTQMGQEVILRCVPISNHLYFYWYRQILGQKVEFLVSFYNNEISEKSEIFDDQFSVERPDGSNFTLKIRSTKLEDSAMYFCASRPASGGADTQYFGPGTRLTVL.

There are many counts of this clonotype. The rearrangement uses TRBV20-1 and TRBJ1-1; 8 bases map to TRBD1. The V gene end was trimmed by 6 bases and the J gene end by 7 bases; junction bases not matched to a gene: 19. Germline V gives CDR1 DFQATT, CDR2 SNEGSKA (reference sequence). The CDR3 has 16 amino acids. The CDR3 region is CSARGIQGANIGEAFF. CDR3 nucleotides: TGCAGTGCCAGGGGAATTCAGGGGGCCAATATAGGTGAAGCTTTCTTT.

This clonotype came up many times. The chain links TRBV5-1 to TRBJ2-2; D is perhaps TRBD2 (5 bases). Germline V gives CDR1 SGHRS, CDR2 YFSETQ. V lost 4 bases, J lost 0 bases, and 13 bases lay in between. The CDR3 contains 16 residues. DNA of the CDR3: TGCGCCAGCAGCCCAACGAGGGCTGCGAACACCGGGGAGCTGTTTTTT. Translated, it gives CASSPTRAANTGELFF.

This clonotype was detected ten times or more. V and J are TRBV20-1 and TRBJ1-6; no clear D. V was trimmed by 4 bases and J by 6 bases, leaving 10 bases between them. CDR1 is DFQATT and CDR2 is SNEGSKA in the germline V gene (reference sequence). The CDR3 totals 13 residues. Written as DNA, the CDR3 is TGCAGTGCTATCCAGGAAACTAATTCACCCCTCCACTTT. Amino acids: CSAIQETNSPLHF.

The gene calls are TRBV5-1 and TRBJ2-7, with D possibly TRBD1 on 6 matching bases. V lost 4 bases to trimming and J lost 5 bases, with 16 bases between them. CDR3 length: 14 residues. CDR1 is SGHRS and CDR2 is YFSETQ in the germline V gene. Written as DNA, the CDR3 is TGCGCCAGCAGCACAGGACAGCCCTCGGACGAGCAGTACTTC. Translating gives CASSTGQPSDEQYF.

At least ten counts were recorded for this clonotype. The gene calls are TRBV9 and TRBJ2-3; D may match TRBD1 or TRBD2 (5 bases each). CDR1 SGDLS and CDR2 YYNGEE come from the germline V gene. The CDR3 sequence is 15 residues long. V lost 4 bases to trimming and J lost 6 bases, with 18 bases between them. CDR3 sequence: CASSPIGAWGDTQYF. CDR3 in DNA: TGTGCCAGCAGCCCCATCGGGGCCTGGGGTGATACGCAGTATTTT.

This clonotype appeared many times. The V call is TRBV27, the J call TRBJ2-1; D might be TRBD2 (6 bases). This CDR3 has 13 residues. The V end lost 6 bases, the J end lost 4 bases, and 10 bases lay between the germline ends. The V gene's germline CDR1 is MNHEY and CDR2 SMNVEV (reference sequence). CDR3 nucleotides: TGTGCCAGCAGGGGACTCGATTACAATGAGCAGTTCTTC. Translated: CASRGLDYNEQFF.

In this sample, this clonotype turned up many times. The rearrangement uses TRBV29-1 and TRBJ2-7; 8 nucleotides match TRBD1. The CDR3 is 12 residues long. The V gene end was trimmed by 6 bases and the J gene end by 4 bases; junction bases not matched to a gene: 5. The germline V gene encodes CDR1 SQVTM and CDR2 ANQGSEA. This CDR3 is CSVGDRSYEQYF. CDR3 nucleotides: TGCAGCGTGGGGGACAGGAGTTACGAGCAGTACTTC.

The sample holds many counts of this clonotype. DNA for the CDR3: TGTGCCAGCAGCAAAGCCCCACTGGGGGGGCGATTAGTTGGCTACACCTTC. Protein: CASSKAPLGGRLVGYTF. The chain joins TRBV21-1 to TRBJ1-2; the listed D gene, TRBD1, was not tested against the DNA. TRBV21-1 represents a pseudogene. This CDR3 has 17 residues.

There are many counts of this clonotype. The chain employs TRBV10-3 and TRBJ2-3, with a tentative D call TRBD1 (5 bases). The CDR3 covers 12 residues. The germline CDR1 and CDR2 sequences are ENHRY and SYGVKD. The germline V and J ends were trimmed by 5 bases and 6 bases, with 9 bases remaining between them. The CDR3 loop is CAISLQGDTQYF. The CDR3 DNA follows: TGTGCCATCAGTCTCCAGGGTGATACGCAGTATTTT.

This clonotype was counted ten times or more. This chain connects TRBV20-1 to TRBJ2-3; TRBD2 matches 12 bases. There are 17 residues in the CDR3. From germline, CDR1 is DFQATT and CDR2 SNEGSKA (reference sequence). V trimming: 6 bases; J trimming: 8 bases; junction bases outside the gene matches: 18. CDR3 amino acids: CSAVSPRTSGASGTQYF. CDR3 in DNA: TGCAGTGCCGTCTCTCCCCGGACTAGCGGGGCTAGTGGTACGCAGTATTTT.

This clonotype was counted at least ten times. The gene calls are TRBV5-1 and TRBJ2-1; a possible D gene is TRBD1 (7 bases). V was pared by 4 bases and J by 6 bases, with 14 bases between. Germline lookup yields CDR1 SGHRS and CDR2 YFSETQ. This CDR3 has 14 residues. The CDR3 protein is CASSDQGGGNEQFF. CDR3 DNA: TGCGCCAGCAGCGATCAGGGGGGAGGCAATGAGCAGTTCTTC.

This clonotype was seen at least ten times. The chain uses TRBV20-1 and TRBJ2-5; perhaps TRBD1 as D (5 bases). The CDR3 sequence is 12 residues long. The germline V gene has CDR1 DFQATT and CDR2 SNEGSKA (reference sequence). The V gene lost 7 bases and the J gene lost 2 bases, with 11 bases spanning the gap. CDR3 sequence reads: CSVSTEQETQYF. The CDR3 DNA reads as TGCAGTGTTTCGACAGAGCAAGAGACCCAGTACTTC.

At least ten counts were recorded for this clonotype. The chain uses TRBV20-1 and TRBJ2-3; 10 bases agree with TRBD2. The length of the CDR3 is 15 residues. Germline V gene lookup returns CDR1 DFQATT and CDR2 SNEGSKA (reference sequence). V trimming: 0 bases; J trimming: 7 bases; junction bases outside the gene matches: 7. CDR3 bases: TGCAGTGCTAGAGAACAGAGCGGGGGGGGATATACGCAGTATTTT. Amino acids: CSAREQSGGGYTQYF.

This clonotype has at least ten counts. The chain is built from TRBV2 and TRBJ1-4, with D possibly being TRBD1 (5 bases). The CDR3 covers 13 residues. Germline CDR1 and CDR2: SNHLY and FYNNEI. V was trimmed by 3 bases and J by 3 bases, leaving 5 bases between them. The CDR3 region has the DNA TGTGCCAGCAGTGAGGGACCTAATGAAAAACTGTTTTTT. Protein product: CASSEGPNEKLFF. The complete variable domain, with remaining parts taken from reference TRBV2 and TRBJ1-4, reads EPEVTQTPSHQVTQMGQEVILRCVPISNHLYFYWYRQILGQKVEFLVSFYNNEISEKSEIFDDQFSVERPDGSNFTLKIRSTKLEDSAMYFCASSEGPNEKLFFGSGTQLSVL.

The table lists this clonotype with a few counts. The V and J genes are TRBV25-1 and TRBJ2-5, with D possibly matching TRBD1 (5 bases). Trimming took off 3 bases at V and 5 bases at J, with 13 bases between the two ends. The CDR3 length is 14 residues. The V gene's germline CDR1 is MGHDK and CDR2 SYGVNS. CDR3 DNA sequence: TGTGCCAGCAGTGAGCTTGACAGCTCGGAGACCCAGTACTTC. The encoded protein is CASSELDSSETQYF.

In its sample, this clonotype was seen many times. The chain recombines TRBV12-3 or TRBV12-4 with TRBJ2-3; weak D call: TRBD2 (5 bases). V was clipped by 5 bases and J by 11 bases, with 20 bases between them. The CDR3 consists of 14 residues. The CDR3 sequence is CASSPGLEVTGQYF. DNA of the CDR3: TGTGCCAGCAGTCCTGGACTGGAGGTCACGGGGCAGTATTTT.

Ten or more counts support this clonotype. The chain uses TRBV27 and TRBJ2-7, with 9 positions matching TRBD1. Germline-derived CDR1 and CDR2 are MNHEY and SMNVEV (reference sequence). The J segment lost 6 bases and the V segment lost 6 bases, leaving 15 bases of the junction unmatched. This CDR3 is 16 amino acids long. The CDR3 sequence: CASSPLLRDRDPEQYF. In nucleotides, the CDR3 is TGTGCCAGCAGCCCTCTCTTAAGGGACAGGGACCCCGAGCAGTACTTC.

This clonotype has a count of ten or more. This chain uses TRBV5-1 with TRBJ2-3; D is unclear. The germline V gene encodes CDR1 SGHRS and CDR2 YFSETQ. The CDR3 is 15 amino acids. Deletions cut 0 bases from V and 2 bases from J, with 10 bases between. CDR3 sequence: CASSLAMQPTDTQYF. Here the CDR3 DNA reads TGCGCCAGCAGCTTGGCCATGCAACCCACAGATACGCAGTATTTT.

This clonotype was seen ten or more times. This chain joins TRBV29-1 and TRBJ1-2, with D maybe TRBD1 (6 bases). Trimming shortened V by 4 bases and J by 0 bases, and 9 bases separated the two germline ends. The germline CDR1 and CDR2 sequences are SQVTM and ANQGSEA. The length of the CDR3 is 13 residues. CDR3 protein: CSVAGVSNYGYTF. DNA of the CDR3: TGCAGCGTTGCAGGGGTCTCTAACTATGGCTACACCTTC.

The chain carries TRBV12-3 or TRBV12-4 and TRBJ2-1; 10 bases match TRBD1. The CDR3 is 18 amino acids. Unmatched junction bases numbered 12, after V lost 4 bases and J lost 3 bases. The CDR3 region is CASSSLGGRDRGYNEQFF. The CDR3 nucleotides are TGTGCCAGCAGTTCTTTAGGGGGCCGGGACAGGGGCTACAATGAGCAGTTCTTC.

This clonotype has a count of ten or more. The genes are TRBV7-7 and TRBJ2-2; 8 positions agree with TRBD1. This CDR3 contains 15 residues. Losses at the gene ends were 5 bases for V and 4 bases for J; bases not matched to a gene: 6. Germline assignment: CDR1 SSHAT and CDR2 FNYEAQ (reference sequence). This chain's CDR3 is CASSKDRASTGELFF. Here the CDR3 DNA reads TGTGCCAGCAGCAAGGACAGGGCAAGCACCGGGGAGCTGTTTTTT.

The table lists this clonotype with many counts. This sequence joins TRBV20-1 and TRBJ2-7; a possible D gene is TRBD2 (5 bases). There are 14 residues in the CDR3. CDR1 DFQATT and CDR2 SNEGSKA come from the germline V gene (reference sequence). V lost 5 bases and J lost 3, with 17 bases in between. The CDR3 sequence: CSAGRTSRDYEQYF. As DNA, the CDR3 is TGCAGTGCTGGTCGGACTTCGAGGGACTACGAGCAGTACTTC.